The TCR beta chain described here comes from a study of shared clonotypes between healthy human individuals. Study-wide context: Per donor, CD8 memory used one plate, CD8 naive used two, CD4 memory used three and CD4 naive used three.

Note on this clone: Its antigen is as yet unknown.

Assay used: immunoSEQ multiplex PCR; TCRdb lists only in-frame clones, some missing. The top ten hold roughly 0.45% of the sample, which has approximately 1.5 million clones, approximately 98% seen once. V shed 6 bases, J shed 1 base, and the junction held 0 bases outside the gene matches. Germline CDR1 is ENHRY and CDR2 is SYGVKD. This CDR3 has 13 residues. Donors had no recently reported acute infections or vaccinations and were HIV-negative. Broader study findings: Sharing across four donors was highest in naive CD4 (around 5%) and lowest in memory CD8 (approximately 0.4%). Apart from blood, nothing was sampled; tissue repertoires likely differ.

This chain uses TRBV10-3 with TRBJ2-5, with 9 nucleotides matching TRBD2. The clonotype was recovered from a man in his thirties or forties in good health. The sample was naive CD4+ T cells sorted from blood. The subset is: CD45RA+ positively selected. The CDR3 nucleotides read TGTGCCATCAGACTAGCGGGCCAAGAGACCCAGTACTTC. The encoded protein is CAIRLAGQETQYF.